The 21 T cell receptor beta chains in this list originate from one sample, sequenced in a study of blood T cell repertoires in COVID-19. Sequenced by immunoSEQ multiplex PCR; TCRdb stores in-frame clones only, minus some. The sample records some 90,000 clones, under 90% being singletons. The sequenced sample consisted of peripheral blood. The source of these receptors is a human donor in a cohort sampled during active COVID-19.

The chain recombines TRBV4-1 with TRBJ2-1; D is uncertain. V lost 1 base and J lost 2, with 15 bases in between. The germline gives CDR1 MGHRA, CDR2 YSYEKL. CDR3 length: 17 residues. CDR3 protein: CASSQGIGGYPYNEQFF. The CDR3 DNA is TGCGCCAGCAGCCAAGGAATTGGCGGCTACCCCTACAATGAGCAGTTCTTC.

This clone was recorded once. V usage is TRBV15 and J usage is TRBJ2-7; D is uncertain. This CDR3 has 14 amino acids. CDR1 LNHNV and CDR2 YYDKDF come from the germline V gene (reference sequence). V dropped 2 bases and J dropped 0 bases, with 8 bases sitting between them. The CDR3 region has the DNA TGTGCCACCAGCAGACAACTGAACTCCTACGAGCAGTACTTC. Translating gives CATSRQLNSYEQYF.

The gene calls are TRBV6-5 and TRBJ1-1, with a possible D match to TRBD1 (5 bases). The V gene's germline CDR1 is MNHEY and CDR2 SVGAGI. The CDR3 is made up of 14 amino acids. V was pared by 8 bases and J by 7 bases, with 20 bases between. The CDR3: CASPNPQAHSEAFF. DNA for the CDR3: TGTGCCAGCCCCAACCCACAGGCGCACAGTGAAGCTTTCTTT.

The V gene is TRBV29-1, the J gene TRBJ2-1; TRBD2 might be the D (6 bases). With 6 bases removed from V and 1 base from J, the gap between germline ends came to 13 bases. This CDR3 region has 14 residues. Germline-derived CDR1 and CDR2 are SQVTM and ANQGSEA. The CDR3 bases are TGCAGCGTCGCGGGACTCCTATCCTACAATGAGCAGTTCTTC. Translated: CSVAGLLSYNEQFF.

This chain joins TRBV9 and TRBJ1-2; tentatively, D is TRBD1 (6 bases). V was pared by 3 bases and J by 7 bases, with 7 bases between. The CDR3 runs to 11 residues. Germline CDR1 and CDR2: SGDLS and YYNGEE. CDR3 region: CASSGQAGYTF. CDR3 sequence (DNA): TGTGCCAGCAGCGGACAGGCTGGCTACACCTTC.

This chain links TRBV28 with TRBJ1-1; 7 bases match TRBD1. The CDR3 covers 11 residues. J lost 10 bases, V lost 5 bases, and 4 bases had no gene match. The germline CDR1 and CDR2 sequences are MDHEN and SYDVKM. The CDR3 DNA reads TGTGCCAGCAGTCTAGGGGGCGGAGCTTTCTTT. It is translated as CASSLGGGAFF.

The V call is TRBV2, the J call TRBJ2-6, with D perhaps TRBD1 (6 bases). CDR1 is SNHLY, CDR2 FYNNEI, per germline. The CDR3 length is 15 residues. The germline V and J ends were trimmed by 6 bases and 0 bases, with 9 bases remaining between them. The CDR3 DNA follows: TGTGCCAGCAGCGGACAGCTCTCTGGGGCCAACGTCCTGACTTTC. The encoded protein is CASSGQLSGANVLTF.

This clone came up once. The V gene is TRBV27, the J gene TRBJ2-7; 7 bases map to TRBD1. V lost 3 bases, J lost 0 bases, and 2 bases stayed unmatched. CDR1 and CDR2 from the germline V gene are MNHEY and SMNVEV (reference sequence). This CDR3 has 14 amino acids. This CDR3 is CASSLPGGSYEQYF. CDR3 in DNA: TGTGCCAGCAGTTTGCCAGGGGGCTCCTACGAGCAGTACTTC.

This clone was counted only a few times. The rearrangement joins TRBV4-1 to TRBJ2-7, with D perhaps matching TRBD2 (7 bases). In germline, CDR1 is MGHRA, CDR2 YSYEKL. The germline V and J ends were trimmed by 1 base and 4 bases, with 17 bases remaining between them. The CDR3 sequence is 16 residues long. The CDR3 nucleotides are TGCGCCAGCAGCCAAGCCCGGCGGGGAGGGGGGTACGAGCAGTACTTC. Its protein is CASSQARRGGGYEQYF.

The table lists this clone with a few counts. The rearrangement uses TRBV28 and TRBJ2-5, with a possible D match to TRBD1 (5 bases). Germline CDR1 MDHEN, CDR2 SYDVKM. Trimming pared 5 bases from V and 1 base from J, leaving 14 bases between. The CDR3 totals 15 residues. CDR3 residues: CASSIQQGVQETQYF. The CDR3 DNA is TGTGCCAGCAGTATACAGCAGGGCGTCCAAGAGACCCAGTACTTC.

J is TRBJ2-7 and V is TRBV5-4; TRBD2 might be the D (6 bases). CDR3 length equals 13 residues. Germline V gene sequence: CDR1 SGHNT, CDR2 YYREEE (reference sequence). The germline V and J ends were trimmed by 2 bases and 6 bases, with 12 bases remaining between them. The CDR3 sequence is CASSLGGEVEQYF. As DNA, the CDR3 is TGTGCCAGCAGCTTAGGAGGGGAGGTCGAGCAGTACTTC. Supplemented by reference TRBV5-4 and TRBJ2-7, the full variable domain reads ETGVTQSPTHLIKTRGQQVTLRCSSQSGHNTVSWYQQALGQGPQFIFQYYREEENGRGNFPPRFSGLQFPNYSSELNVNALELDDSALYLCASSLGGEVEQYFGPGTRLTVT.

This chain joins TRBV5-1 and TRBJ1-5; TRBD1 might be the D (5 bases). CDR3 length: 14 residues. Trimming pared 7 bases from V and 3 bases from J, leaving 14 bases between. CDR1 is SGHRS and CDR2 is YFSETQ in the germline V gene. The CDR3 bases are TGCGCCAGCGCCCTGGGGGGGACCAATCAGCCCCAGCATTTT. This translates into CASALGGTNQPQHF.

V is TRBV7-2 and J is TRBJ1-6; 8 bases line up with TRBD1. V dropped 1 base and J dropped 9; count of bases not matched to a gene: 8. This CDR3 comprises 16 residues. In germline, CDR1 is SGHTA, CDR2 FQGNSA. CDR3 in DNA: TGTGCCAGCAGCTTAGTAAGGGCAGGGGGCTTTTCACCCCTCCACTTT. It yields the protein CASSLVRAGGFSPLHF. The whole variable domain, remainder taken from reference TRBV7-2 and TRBJ1-6, is GAGVSQSPSNKVTEKGKDVELRCDPISGHTALYWYRQSLGQGLEFLIYFQGNSAPDKSGLPSDRFSAERTGGSVSTLTIQRTQQEDSAVYLCASSLVRAGGFSPLHFGNGTRLTVT.

The CDR3 DNA follows: TGTGCCAGCTCACCACCAAGGGGCGGCCCCAACAATGAGCAGTTCTTC. Encoded protein: CASSPPRGGPNNEQFF. The chain uses TRBV18 and TRBJ2-1, with a weak D call TRBD1 (5 bases). CDR1 and CDR2 (germline): KGHSH, LQKENI. This CDR3 region has 16 residues. V was trimmed by 0 bases and J by 5 bases, leaving 14 bases between them.

The V gene is TRBV30, the J gene TRBJ1-1; no clear D. Germline CDR1 reads GTSNPN; CDR2 reads SVGIG (reference sequence). Trimming cost V 3 bases and J 7 bases, with 9 bases left between them. This CDR3 has 11 residues. CDR3 protein: CAWRQRFEAFF. In DNA form, the CDR3 reads TGTGCCTGGAGACAGAGATTTGAAGCTTTCTTT.

This clone was seen only a few times. The chain recombines TRBV28 with TRBJ1-4; D is ambiguous. V shed 1 base and J shed 5 bases, with 8 bases lying between them. CDR3 size: 14 residues. Germline CDR1 MDHEN, CDR2 SYDVKM. CDR3 nucleotides: TGTGCCAGCAGTTTATCTCCGGGGAATGAAAAACTGTTTTTT. Encoded protein: CASSLSPGNEKLFF.

About this clone itself: The conserved phenylalanine or tryptophan is not found at the CDR3 terminus, so this likely reflects a read error. The DNA is omitted, as the CDR3 cannot be located on it reliably, and the CDR3 follows TCRdb's listing. The chain links TRBV7-2 to TRBJ2-7; the table assigns TRBD1, which was not confirmed against the DNA. With termini counted, the CDR3 has 12 amino acids. The germline CDR1 and CDR2 sequences are SGHTA and FQGNSA. The CDR3 is CASSLNSVGGQL.

J is TRBJ2-7 and V is TRBV21-1; the table assigns TRBD2, which was not confirmed against the DNA. TRBV21-1 is reported as a pseudogene. The CDR3 totals 17 residues. DNA of the CDR3: TGTGCCAGCAGCAAAGATAGCACTAGCGGGCTCTCCTACGAGCAGTACTTC. It specifies CASSKDSTSGLSYEQYF.

This clone came up once. The chain employs TRBV27 and TRBJ2-1; D uncertain. The CDR3 consists of 14 residues. The germline V and J ends were trimmed by 4 bases and 9 bases, with 16 bases remaining between them. In germline, CDR1 is MNHEY, CDR2 SMNVEV (reference sequence). CDR3 coding DNA: TGTGCCAGCAGTTCTCCTGACTCCGCCGCTGAGCAGTTCTTC. Translated, it gives CASSSPDSAAEQFF.

This clone was counted only a few times. This rearrangement joins TRBV10-2 to TRBJ2-1; 7 bases are shared with TRBD1. The germline V gene encodes CDR1 WSHSY and CDR2 SAAADI. Unmatched junction bases numbered 5, after V lost 9 bases and J lost 0 bases. This CDR3 contains 14 residues. CDR3 nucleotide sequence: TGCGCCAGTTCCGGGACAGCCTCCTACAATGAGCAGTTCTTC. Protein: CASSGTASYNEQFF.

The chain couples TRBV10-1 to TRBJ2-5; D might be TRBD1 (5 bases). Germline V gene lookup returns CDR1 WNHNN and CDR2 SYGVQD (reference sequence). CDR3 length: 15 residues. V was trimmed by 4 bases and J by 2 bases, leaving 14 bases between them. CDR3: CASSGIGSGQETQYF. CDR3 DNA sequence: TGCGCCAGCAGTGGAATAGGGTCAGGGCAAGAGACCCAGTACTTC.